Each of the 29 T cell receptor beta chains below was sequenced from the same sample in a study of blood T cell repertoires in COVID-19. Sequencing used immunoSEQ multiplex PCR; TCRdb keeps in-frame clones, though not all of them. The sample gives about 73,000 clones, 82% of which show up once; under 4.5% is in the top ten. Sequencing input: peripheral blood. The receptors stem from a woman in her sixties or seventies with acute or convalescent COVID-19.

The chain has TRBV7-2 and TRBJ2-2; 7 nucleotides match TRBD1. The CDR3 runs to 15 residues. The V and J ends lost 5 bases and 8 bases, in that order; junction bases with no gene match: 11. Germline loops: CDR1 SGHTA, CDR2 FQGNSA. CDR3 sequence reads: CASSQGQSSRGELFF. The CDR3 bases are TGTGCCAGCAGCCAGGGACAGTCCTCAAGGGGGGAGCTGTTTTTT.

This clone was counted a few times. V usage is TRBV11-3 and J usage is TRBJ2-1; TRBD2 aligns across 16 bases. CDR1 and CDR2 from the germline V gene are SGHNT and YENEEA. This CDR3 is 19 amino acids long. Trimming took 3 bases from V and 6 from J; bases not matched to a gene: 11. The CDR3 region has the DNA TGTGCCAGCAGCTTCTCCGGGACTAGCGGGGGGGCCACTGGCAATGAGCAGTTCTTC. Encoded protein: CASSFSGTSGGATGNEQFF.

The chain carries TRBV15 and TRBJ2-1, with 9 bases that match TRBD2. J gave up 4 bases and V 0 bases, and 13 bases lay outside the gene matches. CDR3 size: 19 residues. Germline loops: CDR1 LNHNV, CDR2 YYDKDF (reference sequence). The CDR3 loop reads CATSRDKSPGSGRYNEQFF. The CDR3 nucleotides are TGTGCCACCAGCAGAGATAAGTCCCCGGGGAGCGGGAGGTACAATGAGCAGTTCTTC.

The chain employs TRBV24-1 and TRBJ1-5, with D maybe TRBD1 (5 bases). CDR1 and CDR2 (germline): KGHDR, SFDVKD. The CDR3 is made up of 12 amino acids. V gave up 2 bases and J gave up 8 bases, with 6 bases separating them. The CDR3 spells CATSDSGEPQHF. As DNA, the CDR3 is TGTGCCACCAGTGATTCGGGGGAGCCCCAGCATTTT.

The V and J genes are TRBV25-1 and TRBJ2-1, with 7 bases lining up with TRBD2. The CDR3 contains 16 residues. J lost 4 bases, V lost 3 bases, and 9 bases had no gene match. CDR1 and CDR2 (germline): MGHDK, SYGVNS. CDR3 sequence (DNA): TGTGCCAGCAGTGACGTAAGCGGGAAGACGTACAATGAGCAGTTCTTC. This gives the protein CASSDVSGKTYNEQFF.

The chain links TRBV5-4 to TRBJ2-3, with TRBD2 identical over 12 bases. The germline gives CDR1 SGHNT, CDR2 YYREEE (reference sequence). The CDR3 contains 16 residues. V shed 3 bases, J shed 3 bases, and the junction held 5 bases outside the gene matches. The CDR3: CASSSPSGGATDTQYF. As DNA, the CDR3 is TGTGCCAGCAGCTCTCCTAGCGGGGGGGCAACAGATACGCAGTATTTT.

In the case of this clone: The same CDR3 can be traced to other DNA sequences in this sample. The rearrangement joins TRBV7-3 to TRBJ1-2; a weak D match, TRBD1 (6 bases). CDR1 is SGHTA and CDR2 is FQGTGA in the germline V gene. This CDR3 has 17 residues. Trimming took 2 bases from V and 8 from J, leaving 24 bases between them. In nucleotides, the CDR3 is TGTGCCAGCAGCTTACCGGGTCGGGGGGCGGACCGCGAGGGCTACACCTTC. Translation gives CASSLPGRGADREGYTF.

The CDR3 protein is CAWSVRGPQHF. CDR3 nucleotides: TGTGCCTGGAGTGTAAGAGGGCCCCAGCATTTT. V is TRBV30 and J is TRBJ1-5, with D uncertain. The V gene's germline CDR1 is GTSNPN and CDR2 SVGIG (reference sequence). This CDR3 spans 11 amino acids. The ends were cut back, 0 bases at V and 9 bases at J, with 6 bases in the middle.

The chain combines TRBV7-9 with TRBJ2-5; TRBD1 matches at 10 bases. Germline trimming cut 1 base from V and 4 bases from J; bases unmatched to any gene: 6. The CDR3 spans 16 residues. Per germline, CDR1 SEHNR and CDR2 FQNEAQ (reference sequence). The CDR3 here is CASSLGDRGVRETQYF. CDR3 in DNA: TGTGCCAGCAGCTTAGGGGACAGGGGAGTCAGAGAGACCCAGTACTTC.

The rearrangement uses TRBV11-2 and TRBJ2-2; weak D call: TRBD1 (6 bases). The CDR3 extends over 14 amino acids. Germline CDR1 is SGHAT and CDR2 is FQNNGV. V was cut by 5 bases and J by 3 bases, with 10 bases left in between. For the CDR3, the DNA is TGTGCCAGCAGCGAAACAGGGTACACCGGGGAGCTGTTTTTT. Amino acid sequence: CASSETGYTGELFF.

The chain couples TRBV10-1 to TRBJ2-3, with 8 bases identical to TRBD1. Germline-derived CDR1 and CDR2 are WNHNN and SYGVQD (reference sequence). CDR3 size: 15 residues. V was clipped by 4 bases and J by 6 bases; unmatched bases: 9. CDR3 in amino acids: CASSAGGDWRDTQYF. CDR3 DNA sequence: TGCGCCAGCAGTGCAGGGGGCGATTGGCGGGATACGCAGTATTTT.

This clone came up a few times. The chain combines TRBV10-3 with TRBJ1-3; no clear D gene. There are 14 residues in the CDR3. Germline V gene data show CDR1 as ENHRY and CDR2 as SYGVKD. Trimming took 6 bases from V and 0 from J, leaving 9 bases between them. The CDR3 DNA follows: TGTGCCATCAGGAAGGAGGGCTCTGGAAACACCATATATTTT. Translating gives CAIRKEGSGNTIYF.

This chain uses TRBV5-8 with TRBJ2-2; TRBD1 matches at 9 bases. This CDR3 comprises 16 residues. V trimming: 4 bases; J trimming: 7 bases; junction bases outside the gene matches: 11. The germline V gene encodes CDR1 SGHTS and CDR2 YDEGEE. DNA of the CDR3: TGTGCCAGCAGCGCCGGGACAGGGTTTCTAAGCGGGGAGCTGTTTTTT. It is translated as CASSAGTGFLSGELFF.

This clone appeared a few times. The chain employs TRBV7-9 and TRBJ1-3; D remains ambiguous. CDR3 length: 12 residues. The germline V and J ends were trimmed by 1 base and 7 bases, with 5 bases remaining between them. Germline CDR1 reads SEHNR; CDR2 reads FQNEAQ (reference sequence). The CDR3 protein is CASSLDYNTIYF. DNA of the CDR3: TGTGCCAGCAGCTTAGATTATAACACCATATATTTT. The full variable domain, completed using reference TRBV7-9 and TRBJ1-3, is DTGVSQNPRHKITKRGQNVTFRCDPISEHNRLYWYRQTLGQGPEFLTYFQNEAQLEKSRLLSDRFSAERPKGSFSTLEIQRTEQGDSAMYLCASSLDYNTIYFGEGSWLTVV.

This chain links TRBV6-2 or TRBV6-3 with TRBJ2-2; 10 bases align to TRBD1. This CDR3 contains 17 residues. V lost 2 bases and J lost 5; bases outside the gene matches: 8. Germline lookup yields CDR1 MNHEY and CDR2 SVGEGT. The CDR3 nucleotides read TGTGCCAGCAGTTACGCCCGGGACAGGGGACGGACCGGGGAGCTGTTTTTT. This gives the protein CASSYARDRGRTGELFF.

This clone was seen only a few times. This chain uses TRBV27 with TRBJ2-7, with a weak D call TRBD2 (5 bases). The CDR3 consists of 15 residues. Trimming removed 4 bases from V and 2 bases from J, with 15 bases in between. Germline loops: CDR1 MNHEY, CDR2 SMNVEV (reference sequence). CDR3: CASSSIRGITYEQYF. The CDR3 nucleotides are TGTGCCAGCAGTTCCATTCGGGGAATAACCTACGAGCAGTACTTC.

This chain connects TRBV18 to TRBJ1-2; the D is unclear. V dropped 4 bases and J dropped 6 bases, with 9 bases sitting between them. CDR1 is KGHSH, CDR2 LQKENI, per germline. The CDR3 has 12 residues. The CDR3 DNA is TGTGCCAGCTCACGACAAGCAGATGGCTACACCTTC. Translation: CASSRQADGYTF.

The CDR3 spells CASSHQQRTRNNEQFF. The CDR3, as DNA: TGTGCCAGCTCACACCAACAAAGGACTCGAAACAATGAGCAGTTCTTC. This chain uses TRBV18 with TRBJ2-1; D perhaps matches TRBD2 (5 bases). Germline CDR1 is KGHSH and CDR2 is LQKENI. Trimming cost V 4 bases and J 5 bases, with 18 bases left between them. The CDR3 has 16 residues.

There are a few counts of this clone. V gene TRBV6-5 combines with J gene TRBJ2-5; perhaps TRBD1 as D (6 bases). V was pared by 7 bases and J by 1 base, with 13 bases between. The CDR3 length is 14 residues. CDR1 MNHEY and CDR2 SVGAGI come from the germline V gene. CDR3 nucleotide sequence: TGTGCCAGCATGGGACAACCCATCCAAGAGACCCAGTACTTC. Translating it yields CASMGQPIQETQYF.

This clone was found once. This chain connects TRBV6-1 to TRBJ1-4; no clear D. This CDR3 is 13 amino acids long. Germline assignment: CDR1 MNHNS and CDR2 SASEGT. Trimming took 1 base from V and 12 from J, leaving 12 bases between them. The CDR3 spells CASSEGSRWELFF. As DNA, the CDR3 is TGTGCCAGCAGTGAAGGGAGTAGGTGGGAACTGTTTTTT.

This clone has more than one count but fewer than ten. The chain couples TRBV27 to TRBJ1-1, with D uncertain. CDR3 length: 13 residues. The ends were cut back, 2 bases at V and 0 bases at J, with 4 bases in the middle. Germline V gives CDR1 MNHEY, CDR2 SMNVEV (reference sequence). This CDR3 is CASSLTVNTEAFF. CDR3 sequence (DNA): TGTGCCAGCAGTTTAACAGTGAACACTGAAGCTTTCTTT.

This clone was observed a single time. V is TRBV19 and J is TRBJ1-2; D gene unclear. The CDR3 consists of 16 residues. Germline CDR1 reads LNHDA; CDR2 reads SQIVND (reference sequence). V was pared by 7 bases and J by 5 bases, with 23 bases between. CDR3 bases: TGTGCCAGTACGACTCCGCGGCCGGGTGGGTCTTATGGCTACACCTTC. This sequence encodes CASTTPRPGGSYGYTF.

This chain links TRBV10-3 with TRBJ1-1; TRBD1 agrees at 7 bases. J gave up 1 base and V 4 bases, and 6 bases lay outside the gene matches. The CDR3 has 15 residues. Germline V gene data show CDR1 as ENHRY and CDR2 as SYGVKD. The CDR3 reads CAISGGDRQNTEAFF. The CDR3 coding sequence is TGTGCCATCAGTGGGGGGGACAGACAGAACACTGAAGCTTTCTTT.

CDR3 loop: CASIPWQSNYGYTF. CDR3 DNA sequence: TGTGCCAGCATCCCCTGGCAGTCCAACTATGGCTACACCTTC. The V gene is TRBV6-5, the J gene TRBJ1-2; D remains ambiguous. The CDR3 is 14 amino acids. Germline assignment: CDR1 MNHEY and CDR2 SVGAGI. V was clipped by 7 bases and J by 2 bases, with 14 bases between them.

The chain recombines TRBV5-1 with TRBJ1-1, with 9 bases identical to TRBD1. After removal of 3 bases from V and 4 bases from J, the junction contained 13 bases not matched to a gene. Germline CDR1 reads SGHRS; CDR2 reads YFSETQ. The CDR3 runs to 17 residues. CDR3 nucleotides: TGCGCCAGCAGCTACGGACAGGGGAGTTTTACGGCCACTGAAGCTTTCTTT. It codes for CASSYGQGSFTATEAFF.

The chain carries TRBV28 and TRBJ1-2, with TRBD1 matching over 7 bases. The CDR3 runs 13 residues. V trimming: 4 bases; J trimming: 5 bases; junction bases outside the gene matches: 4. Germline assignment: CDR1 MDHEN and CDR2 SYDVKM. The CDR3 DNA sequence: TGTGCCAGCAGTTGGGGGACAGTGTATGGCTACACCTTC. Protein sequence: CASSWGTVYGYTF.

This clone was recorded only once. The chain employs TRBV5-5 and TRBJ1-2; 8 bases align to TRBD1. Unmatched junction bases numbered 7, after V lost 3 bases and J lost 0 bases. The length of the CDR3 is 16 residues. CDR1 SGHKS and CDR2 YYEKEE come from the germline V gene (reference sequence). CDR3 bases: TGTGCCAGCAGCTGGGGACAGGTTTCCGCTAACTATGGCTACACCTTC. It translates to CASSWGQVSANYGYTF.

V usage is TRBV7-2 and J usage is TRBJ1-1; the D is unclear. Looked up from germline, CDR1 is SGHTA and CDR2 is FQGNSA. The CDR3 is made up of 13 amino acids. V was clipped by 5 bases and J by 3 bases, with 10 bases between them. The CDR3: CASSQSGHTEAFF. CDR3 sequence (DNA): TGTGCCAGCAGCCAATCGGGTCACACTGAAGCTTTCTTT.

This chain links TRBV18 with TRBJ1-1; the match to TRBD1 covers 8 bases. This CDR3 has 14 amino acids. The V segment lost 4 bases and the J segment 4 bases; nucleotides outside the gene matches: 5. Germline CDR1 and CDR2: KGHSH and LQKENI. CDR3 sequence reads: CASSRDRGGTEAFF. The DNA of the CDR3 is TGTGCCAGCTCACGAGACAGGGGAGGCACTGAAGCTTTCTTT.